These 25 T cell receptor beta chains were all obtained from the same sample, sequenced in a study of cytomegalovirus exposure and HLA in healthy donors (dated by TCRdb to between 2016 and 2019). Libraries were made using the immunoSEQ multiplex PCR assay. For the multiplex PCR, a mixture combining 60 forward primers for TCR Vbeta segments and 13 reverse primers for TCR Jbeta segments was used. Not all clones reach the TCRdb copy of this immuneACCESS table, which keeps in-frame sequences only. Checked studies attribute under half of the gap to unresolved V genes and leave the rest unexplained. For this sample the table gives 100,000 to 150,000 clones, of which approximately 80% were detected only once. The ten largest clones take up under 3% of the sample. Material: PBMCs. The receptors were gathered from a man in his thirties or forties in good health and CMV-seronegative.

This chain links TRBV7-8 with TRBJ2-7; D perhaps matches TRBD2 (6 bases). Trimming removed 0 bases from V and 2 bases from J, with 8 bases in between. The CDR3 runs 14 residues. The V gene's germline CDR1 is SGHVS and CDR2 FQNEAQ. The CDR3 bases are TGTGCCAGCAGCTTAGCTAGCGGCCCCTACGAGCAGTACTTC. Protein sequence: CASSLASGPYEQYF.

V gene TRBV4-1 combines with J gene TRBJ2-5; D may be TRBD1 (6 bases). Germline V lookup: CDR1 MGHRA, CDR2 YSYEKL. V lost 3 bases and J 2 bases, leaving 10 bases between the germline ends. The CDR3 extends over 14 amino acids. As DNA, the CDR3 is TGCGCCAGCAGCCAGGACAGATTTCAAGAGACCCAGTACTTC. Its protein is CASSQDRFQETQYF.

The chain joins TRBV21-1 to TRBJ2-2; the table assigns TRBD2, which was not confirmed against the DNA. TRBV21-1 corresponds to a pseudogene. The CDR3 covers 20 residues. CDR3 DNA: TGTGCCAGCAGCAAAGTAGCGGGACAGGGAACTAGCGGGAGGACCGGGGAGCTGTTTTTT. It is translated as CASSKVAGQGTSGRTGELFF.

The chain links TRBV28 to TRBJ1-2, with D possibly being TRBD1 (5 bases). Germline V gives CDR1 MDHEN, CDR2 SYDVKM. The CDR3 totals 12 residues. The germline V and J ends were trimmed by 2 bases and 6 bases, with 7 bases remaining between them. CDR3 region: CASSLPGNGYTF. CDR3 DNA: TGTGCCAGCAGTTTACCAGGGAATGGCTACACCTTC.

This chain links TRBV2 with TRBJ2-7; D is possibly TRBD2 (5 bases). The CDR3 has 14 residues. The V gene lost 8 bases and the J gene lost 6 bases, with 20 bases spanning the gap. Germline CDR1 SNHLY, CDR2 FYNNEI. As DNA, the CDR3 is TGTGCCAGCCTAAACCAAATTACTAGTTCCGAGCAGTACTTC. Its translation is CASLNQITSSEQYF.

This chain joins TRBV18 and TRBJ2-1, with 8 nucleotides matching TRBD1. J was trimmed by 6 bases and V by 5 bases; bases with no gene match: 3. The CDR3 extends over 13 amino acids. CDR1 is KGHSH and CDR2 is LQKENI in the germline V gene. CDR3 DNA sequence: TGTGCCAGCTCAGGGACAGGCGGCAATGAGCAGTTCTTC. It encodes CASSGTGGNEQFF.

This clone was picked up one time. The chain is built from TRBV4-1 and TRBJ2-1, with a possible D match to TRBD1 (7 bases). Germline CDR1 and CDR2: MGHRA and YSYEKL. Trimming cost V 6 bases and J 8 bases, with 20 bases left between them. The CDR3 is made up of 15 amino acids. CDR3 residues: CASRRAGGLGDEQFF. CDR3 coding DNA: TGCGCCAGCAGGAGGGCAGGGGGGTTGGGTGATGAGCAGTTCTTC.

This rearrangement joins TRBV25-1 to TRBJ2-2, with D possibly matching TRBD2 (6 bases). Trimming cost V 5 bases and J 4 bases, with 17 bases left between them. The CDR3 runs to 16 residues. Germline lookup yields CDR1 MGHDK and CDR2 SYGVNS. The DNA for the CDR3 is TGTGCCAGCAGTCACCCGACTAGTCAGACCACCGGGGAGCTGTTTTTT. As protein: CASSHPTSQTTGELFF.

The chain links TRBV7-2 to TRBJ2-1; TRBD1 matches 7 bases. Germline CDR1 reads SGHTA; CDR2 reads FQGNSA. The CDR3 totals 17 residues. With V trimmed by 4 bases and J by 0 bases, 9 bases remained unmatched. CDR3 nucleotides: TGTGCCAGCAGCTACGATACGGGACAGAGCTCCTACAATGAGCAGTTCTTC. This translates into CASSYDTGQSSYNEQFF.

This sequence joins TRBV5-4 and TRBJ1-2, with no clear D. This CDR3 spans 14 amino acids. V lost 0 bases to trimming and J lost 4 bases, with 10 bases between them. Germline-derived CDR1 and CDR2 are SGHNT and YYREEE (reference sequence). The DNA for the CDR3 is TGTGCCAGCAGCTTGGGCCGACTACCCTATGGCTACACCTTC. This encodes CASSLGRLPYGYTF.

CDR3 nucleotides: TGTGCCAGCAGCCCCTGGACTAGCGGTCACGGGGAGCTGTTTTTT. This translates into CASSPWTSGHGELFF. The rearrangement uses TRBV7-2 and TRBJ2-2; 10 nucleotides align to TRBD2. The CDR3 consists of 15 residues. Trimming cost V 5 bases and J 7 bases; bases outside gene matches: 7. Germline values: CDR1 SGHTA, CDR2 FQGNSA.

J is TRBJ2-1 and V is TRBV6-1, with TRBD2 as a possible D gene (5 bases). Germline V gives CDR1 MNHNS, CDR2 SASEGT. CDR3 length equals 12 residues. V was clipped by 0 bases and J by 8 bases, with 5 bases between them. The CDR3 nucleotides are TGTGCCAGCAGTGAAGCGGGAGATGAGCAGTTCTTC. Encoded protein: CASSEAGDEQFF.

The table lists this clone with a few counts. The CDR3 coding sequence is TGTGCCAGCAGCTTAGCGTGGGGCTATACCAATCAGCCCCAGCATTTT. Translated, it gives CASSLAWGYTNQPQHF. The genes are TRBV7-9 and TRBJ1-5, with a tentative D call TRBD1 (5 bases). The CDR3 is 16 residues long. Trimming left V 0 bases short and J 3 bases short, with 12 bases between. Germline CDR1 and CDR2: SEHNR and FQNEAQ (reference sequence).

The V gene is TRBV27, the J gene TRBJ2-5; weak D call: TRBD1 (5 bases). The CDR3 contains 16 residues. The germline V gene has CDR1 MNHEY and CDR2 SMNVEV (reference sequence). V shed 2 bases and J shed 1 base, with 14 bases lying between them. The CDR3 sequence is CASSLNWGMTQETQYF. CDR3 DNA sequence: TGTGCCAGCAGTTTAAATTGGGGCATGACCCAAGAGACCCAGTACTTC.

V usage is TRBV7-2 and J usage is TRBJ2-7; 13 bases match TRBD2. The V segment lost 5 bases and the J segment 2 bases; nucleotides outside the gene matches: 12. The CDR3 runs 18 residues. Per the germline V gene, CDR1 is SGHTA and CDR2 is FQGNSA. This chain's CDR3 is CASSPETSGRSPPYEQYF. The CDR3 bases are TGTGCCAGCAGCCCTGAGACTAGCGGGAGGTCCCCACCCTACGAGCAGTACTTC.

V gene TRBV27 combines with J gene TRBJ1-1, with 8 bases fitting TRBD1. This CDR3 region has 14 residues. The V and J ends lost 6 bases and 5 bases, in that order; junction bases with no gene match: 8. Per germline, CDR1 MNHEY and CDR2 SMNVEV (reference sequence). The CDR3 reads CASRHGQGGTEAFF. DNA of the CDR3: TGTGCCAGCAGACACGGACAGGGAGGGACTGAAGCTTTCTTT.

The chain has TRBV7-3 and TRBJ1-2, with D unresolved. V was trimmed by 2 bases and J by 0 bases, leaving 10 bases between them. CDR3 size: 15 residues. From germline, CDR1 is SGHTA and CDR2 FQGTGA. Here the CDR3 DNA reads TGTGCCAGCAGCTTATCGACGGGGACTAACTATGGCTACACCTTC. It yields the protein CASSLSTGTNYGYTF.

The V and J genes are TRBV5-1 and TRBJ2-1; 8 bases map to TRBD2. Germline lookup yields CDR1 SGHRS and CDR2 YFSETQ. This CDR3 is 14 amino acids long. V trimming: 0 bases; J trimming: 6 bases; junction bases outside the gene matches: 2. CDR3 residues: CASSLGGTSNEQFF. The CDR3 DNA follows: TGCGCCAGCAGCTTGGGAGGGACTAGCAATGAGCAGTTCTTC.

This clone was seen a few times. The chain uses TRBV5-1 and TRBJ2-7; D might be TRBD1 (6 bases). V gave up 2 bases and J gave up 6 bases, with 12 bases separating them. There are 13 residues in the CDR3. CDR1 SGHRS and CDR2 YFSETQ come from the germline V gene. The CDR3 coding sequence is TGCGCCAGCAGCTTAGGACAGAGGGTCGAGCAGTACTTC. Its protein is CASSLGQRVEQYF.

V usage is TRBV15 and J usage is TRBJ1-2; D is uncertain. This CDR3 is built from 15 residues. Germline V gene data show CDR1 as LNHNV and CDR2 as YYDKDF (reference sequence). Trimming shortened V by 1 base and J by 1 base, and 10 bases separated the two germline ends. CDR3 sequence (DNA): TGTGCCACCAGCAGAGTTTTCGTAGATAACTATGGCTACACCTTC. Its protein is CATSRVFVDNYGYTF.

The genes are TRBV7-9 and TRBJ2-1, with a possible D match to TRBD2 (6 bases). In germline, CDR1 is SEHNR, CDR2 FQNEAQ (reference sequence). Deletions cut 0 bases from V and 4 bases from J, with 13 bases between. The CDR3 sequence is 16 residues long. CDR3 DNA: TGTGCCAGCAGCTTAGCAGGGCTAGCGCAATACAATGAGCAGTTCTTC. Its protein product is CASSLAGLAQYNEQFF.

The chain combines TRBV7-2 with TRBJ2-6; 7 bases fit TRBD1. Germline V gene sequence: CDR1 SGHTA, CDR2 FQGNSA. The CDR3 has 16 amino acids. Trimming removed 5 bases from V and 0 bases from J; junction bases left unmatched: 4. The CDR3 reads CASSPRTGSGANVLTF. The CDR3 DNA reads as TGTGCCAGCAGCCCTCGGACAGGCTCTGGGGCCAACGTCCTGACTTTC.

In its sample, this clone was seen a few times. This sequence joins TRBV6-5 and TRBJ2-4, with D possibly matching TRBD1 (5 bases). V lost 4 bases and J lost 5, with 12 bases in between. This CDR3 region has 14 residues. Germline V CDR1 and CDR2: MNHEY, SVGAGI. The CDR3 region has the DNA TGTGCCAGCAGTTCATTGACAGACCAAAACATTCAGTACTTC. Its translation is CASSSLTDQNIQYF.

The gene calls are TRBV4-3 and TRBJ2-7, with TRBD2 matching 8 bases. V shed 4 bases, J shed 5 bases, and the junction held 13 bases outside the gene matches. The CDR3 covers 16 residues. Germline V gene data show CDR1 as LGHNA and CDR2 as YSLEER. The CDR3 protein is CASSLMTGTSVHEQYF. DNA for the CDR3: TGCGCCAGCAGCCTAATGACCGGGACTAGTGTCCACGAGCAGTACTTC.

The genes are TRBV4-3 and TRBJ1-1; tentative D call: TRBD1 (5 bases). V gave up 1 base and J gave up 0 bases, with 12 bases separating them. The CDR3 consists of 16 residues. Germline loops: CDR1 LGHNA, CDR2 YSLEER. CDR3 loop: CASSQGRRGLNTEAFF. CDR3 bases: TGCGCCAGCAGCCAAGGACGGAGGGGCCTGAACACTGAAGCTTTCTTT.